This T cell receptor beta chain was found in a study of T cell responses to AZD1222 COVID-19 vaccine. Regarding the study as a whole: Among those given AZD1222, only six or seven were seropositive at baseline. The donor cohort was predominantly white British with a female majority, and clonal diversity may have been underestimated. Spike-specific TCR breadth and depth went up after people got two AZD1222 doses. At 160-218 and 743-854, vaccine-associated CD4 TCRs were dominant, and they spanned spike.

Comment on this clone: Antigen: not known.

The CDR3 runs to 14 residues. V was shortened by 6 bases and J by 1 base, with 11 bases between the two germline ends. Germline V gene sequence: CDR1 KGHDR, CDR2 SFDVKD. The table came from immunoSEQ multiplex PCR; TCRdb's copy has only in-frame clones and leaves some out. The data hold roughly 110,000 clones, with around nine tenths observed a single time. The sequencing here drew on peripheral blood, taken 28 days after the second AZD1222 dose. This sequence originates from an adult who received the AZD1222 COVID-19 vaccine. The chain uses TRBV24-1 and TRBJ1-2; weak D call: TRBD1 (5 bases). The CDR3 sequence: CATSPGGDNYGYTF. The CDR3 bases are TGTGCCACCAGTCCCGGGGGGGATAACTATGGCTACACCTTC.